Listed below are T cell receptor beta chains from one sample, sequenced in a study of cytomegalovirus exposure and HLA in healthy donors. The protocol was immunoSEQ multiplex PCR, while the TCRdb copy is restricted to in-frame clones and leaves out a portion. The sample records around 33,000 clones, roughly three quarters being singletons. Sequencing input: PBMCs. These TCRs come from a woman aged 25 to 45 in good health and CMV-seropositive. Each CDR3 is given with its conserved first and last residue. D genes are given only for firm matches. A row's size may be missing; if present it is once, few, many or a size class.

V gene: TRBV9
clone size: .
J gene: TRBJ2-3
D gene: TRBD2
CDR3 DNA: TGTGCCAGCAGCATACTAGCGGGAGGGGATACGCAGTATTTT
CDR3 protein: CASSILAGGDTQYF

V gene: TRBV27
clone size: .
J gene: TRBJ2-5
D gene: .
CDR3 DNA: TGTGCCAGCAGTTTAAGTTGGGACTTCCAAGAGACCCAGTACTTC
CDR3 protein: CASSLSWDFQETQYF

V gene: TRBV5-1
clone size: .
J gene: TRBJ2-2
D gene: TRBD2
CDR3 DNA: TGCGCCAGCAGCTTACCTAGCGGGACGAACACCGGGGAGCTGTTTTTT
CDR3 protein: CASSLPSGTNTGELFF

V gene: TRBV5-4
clone size: .
J gene: TRBJ2-5
D gene: TRBD2
CDR3 DNA: TGTGCCAGCAGCCTGGGACTAGCGGGGGAGACCCAGTACTTC
CDR3 protein: CASSLGLAGETQYF

V gene: TRBV7-3
clone size: .
J gene: TRBJ2-2
D gene: TRBD1
CDR3 DNA: TGTGCCAGCAGCTCCACGGACAGGGGAGGCACCGGGGAGCTGTTTTTT
CDR3 protein: CASSSTDRGGTGELFF

V gene: TRBV19
clone size: .
J gene: TRBJ1-1
D gene: TRBD1
CDR3 DNA: TGTGCCACCTTCTCCGGGACAGGATGGGTTTCTACTGAAGCTTTCTTT
CDR3 protein: CATFSGTGWVSTEAFF

V gene: TRBV27
clone size: .
J gene: TRBJ2-3
D gene: TRBD1
CDR3 DNA: TGTGCCAGCTCGGAGACAGGGAAGACAGATACGCAGTATTTT
CDR3 protein: CASSETGKTDTQYF

V gene: TRBV7-9
clone size: few
J gene: TRBJ2-2
D gene: TRBD1
CDR3 DNA: TGTGCCAGCAGCTTCAGGACAGGGAACACCGGGGAGCTGTTTTTT
CDR3 protein: CASSFRTGNTGELFF

V gene: TRBV27
clone size: .
J gene: TRBJ2-7
D gene: .
CDR3 DNA: TGTGCCAGCAGTTTTGGAGACTTGCCCTACGAGCAGTACTTC
CDR3 protein: CASSFGDLPYEQYF

V gene: TRBV7-5
clone size: few
J gene: TRBJ1-2
D gene: .
CDR3 DNA: TGTGTCAGAAGCAAGGGACAGAGAGGTGGCTACACCTTC
CDR3 protein: CVRSKGQRGGYTF

V gene: TRBV5-1
clone size: .
J gene: TRBJ2-7
D gene: TRBD2
CDR3 DNA: TGCGCCAGCAGCTTCGACCTCGGGGGGGAGCAGTACTTC
CDR3 protein: CASSFDLGGEQYF

V gene: TRBV15
clone size: .
J gene: TRBJ2-6
D gene: .
CDR3 DNA: TGTGCCACCAGCAGGCTGAGCTCTGGGGCCAACGTCCTGACTTTC
CDR3 protein: CATSRLSSGANVLTF

V gene: TRBV12-5
clone size: .
J gene: TRBJ1-1
D gene: .
CDR3 DNA: TGTGCTAGTGGTTTTGGCAGGGATAATGCTGAAGCTTTCTTT
CDR3 protein: CASGFGRDNAEAFF

V gene: TRBV30
clone size: .
J gene: TRBJ2-2
D gene: TRBD2
CDR3 DNA: TGTGCCTGGAGTACTATTAGCGGGAGGGGCACCGGGGAGCTGTTTTTT
CDR3 protein: CAWSTISGRGTGELFF

V gene: TRBV7-2
clone size: once
J gene: TRBJ2-7
D gene: .
CDR3 DNA: TGTGCCAGCAGCTTTGGGGGGTCCTACGAGCAGTACTTC
CDR3 protein: CASSFGGSYEQYF

V gene: TRBV27
clone size: .
J gene: TRBJ1-1
D gene: .
CDR3 DNA: TGTGCCAGCAGTTTCCTCACAGGTGAGAGGACTGAAGCTTTCTTT
CDR3 protein: CASSFLTGERTEAFF

V gene: TRBV5-1
clone size: .
J gene: TRBJ2-5
D gene: TRBD1
CDR3 DNA: TGCGCCAGCAGCCGTGGGACAGGGGGCAGGGAGACCCAGTACTTC
CDR3 protein: CASSRGTGGRETQYF

V gene: TRBV29-1
clone size: .
J gene: TRBJ1-2
D gene: .
CDR3 DNA: TGCAGCGCTACAGAAGGGGGGGGGTATGGCTACACCTTC
CDR3 protein: CSATEGGGYGYTF

V gene: TRBV11-2
clone size: .
J gene: TRBJ2-1
D gene: TRBD2
CDR3 DNA: TGTGCCAGCAGCTTAGGTTCTAGCGGGAGACTCTATGAGCAGTTCTTC
CDR3 protein: CASSLGSSGRLYEQFF

V gene: TRBV27
clone size: .
J gene: TRBJ2-2
D gene: TRBD1
CDR3 DNA: TGTGCCAGCAGTTTCGCCACCCGGGACAGGGGCGGCGGTGCCACCGGGGAGCTGTTTTTT
CDR3 protein: CASSFATRDRGGGATGELFF

V gene: TRBV30
clone size: .
J gene: TRBJ1-2
D gene: .
CDR3 DNA: TGTGCCTCTAACAGGGCACGGTATGGCTACCCCTTC
CDR3 protein: CASNRARYGYPF

V gene: TRBV6-1
clone size: .
J gene: TRBJ2-3
D gene: TRBD2
CDR3 DNA: TGTGCCAGCAGTGAAGCGCTAGCGGGAGTACGAGATACGCAGTATTTT
CDR3 protein: CASSEALAGVRDTQYF

V gene: TRBV7-9
clone size: .
J gene: TRBJ2-3
D gene: .
CDR3 DNA: TGTGCCAGCTCTAGCACAGATACGCAGTATTTT
CDR3 protein: CASSSTDTQYF

V gene: TRBV19
clone size: .
J gene: TRBJ2-7
D gene: .
CDR3 DNA: TGTGCCAGTAGCTCGGACCAGGGCTACGAGCAGTACTTC
CDR3 protein: CASSSDQGYEQYF

V gene: TRBV29-1
clone size: .
J gene: TRBJ2-5
D gene: TRBD1
CDR3 DNA: TGCAGCGCTAACAGGGGATTGGGGCAAGAGACCCAGTACTTC
CDR3 protein: CSANRGLGQETQYF

V gene: TRBV7-2
clone size: .
J gene: TRBJ1-1
D gene: .
CDR3 DNA: TGTGCCAGCAGCTTAGGCGGGCTTGTGAACACTGAAGCTTTCTTT
CDR3 protein: CASSLGGLVNTEAFF

V gene: TRBV7-2
clone size: .
J gene: TRBJ2-3
D gene: TRBD2
CDR3 DNA: TGTGCCAGCAGCTTTAATCCGGGACTAGCCAAAGATACGCAGTATTTT
CDR3 protein: CASSFNPGLAKDTQYF

V gene: TRBV5-1
clone size: .
J gene: TRBJ2-2
D gene: TRBD1
CDR3 DNA: TGCGCCAGCAGCTTCCGGACAGGGGTCACCGGGGAGCTGTTTTTT
CDR3 protein: CASSFRTGVTGELFF

V gene: TRBV18
clone size: .
J gene: TRBJ2-7
D gene: TRBD1
CDR3 DNA: TGTGCCAGTTCAGAAGGGACAGGAGAGACCTACGAGCAGTACTTC
CDR3 protein: CASSEGTGETYEQYF

V gene: TRBV5-1
clone size: few
J gene: TRBJ1-2
D gene: TRBD1
CDR3 DNA: TGCGCCAGCAGCTTGGTGGGGACAGGGGACTATGGCTACACCTTC
CDR3 protein: CASSLVGTGDYGYTF

V gene: TRBV6-5
clone size: few
J gene: TRBJ1-1
D gene: .
CDR3 DNA: TGTGCCAGCAGCCCCGCGAGATCTCTTGCTGAAGCTTTCTTT
CDR3 protein: CASSPARSLAEAFF